This TCR beta chain was sequenced in a study of low-dose radiotherapy and immunotherapy resistance in tumors. Across the whole study: With 1 Gy per fraction every two weeks, Cohort 2 accumulated 13 Gy across 26 weeks. The regimen for patients comprised intravenous nivolumab 240 mg every two weeks plus intravenous ipilimumab 1 mg/kg every six weeks.

The germline CDR1 and CDR2 sequences are SEHNR and FQNEAQ (reference sequence). Trimming pared 5 bases from V and 7 bases from J, leaving 15 bases between. This CDR3 has 14 residues. Indicated time point: before trial treatment. The patients who were eligible all carried advanced solid tumors that lacked tumor-infiltrating lymphocytes, meaning the tumors were TIL-negative. TCR amplification used 20 to 25 PCR cycles, a constant-region primer and a V-primer adapter. Each CDR3 protein is one row after TCRdb ran MiXCR on the reads. The top ten hold 5.5% to 7.5% of the sample, which has under 60,000 distinct CDR3 sequences, 10% to 15% seen once.

The V call is TRBV7-9, the J call TRBJ2-1; no firm D call. This specimen was PBMCs, taken before treatment. The TCR comes from a female donor with ovarian cancer. CDR3 amino acids: CASSPARPRNEQFF. DNA of the CDR3: TGTGCCAGCAGCCCTGCCCGCCCCCGGAATGAGCAGTTCTTC. Together with reference TRBV7-9 and TRBJ2-1, the CDR3 gives the full variable domain: DTGVSQNPRHKITKRGQNVTFRCDPISEHNRLYWYRQTLGQGPEFLTYFQNEAQLEKSRLLSDRFSAERPKGSFSTLEIQRTEQGDSAMYLCASSPARPRNEQFFGPGTRLTVL.